This is a list of T cell receptor beta chains from one sample in a study of blood T cells in healthy people across ages. In TCRdb, the 5' RACE reads were re-called with MiXCR into one record per CDR3 protein. The sample holds some 1.5 million distinct CDR3 sequences, 28% seen once. The source material was blood. These receptors all come from a woman aged 25 to 39 in good health. Each CDR3 is given without its conserved first and last residue. The order of the fields is clone size, V gene, CDR3 protein. Some rows have no size entry. The others give once, few or many, or a class for an expanded clone.

.	TRBV6-2/TRBV6-3	ANIDLPASVGSYEQY
.	TRBV7-8	ASSSPKDEQY
many	TRBV9	ASSGTGGEETQY
.	TRBV10-2	AGSESSASTDTQY
.	TRBV12-3/TRBV12-4	ASSPGTGGYSNQPQH
few	TRBV2	ATKRDREMGEQF
few	TRBV7-2	ASSTQSGGDEQY
few	TRBV5-5	ASSFNRGSTDTQY
.	TRBV20-1	SASFRRGGEQY
many	TRBV29-1	SVRGGQGASYEQY
.	TRBV12-3/TRBV12-4	ASTPGLATNEQF
few	TRBV5-1	ASSRVGTGHNEQF
.	TRBV3-1	ASSHWVVSSYEQY
.	TRBV28	ASRGRLRVRETQY
few	TRBV21-1	ASSKVNEQY
many	TRBV13	ASSLGEGALGYT
.	TRBV7-2	ASSSLLWLTRY
.	TRBV5-1	ASSKTSGTGYEQY